What follows are 12 T cell receptor beta chains derived from one specimen sequenced in a study of CD8 T cells in Susac syndrome. An input of about 0.5 to 1 ug of RNA was subjected to reverse transcription using random hexamers. TCRdb passed the immunoSEQ multiplex PCR reads through MiXCR, listing each CDR3 protein once. The table includes 110,000 or so distinct CDR3 sequences, 85% to 95% detected once. The specimen sequenced was CD4+ T cells from PBMCs. Receptor source: a human donor with multiple sclerosis.

The gene calls are TRBV15 and TRBJ2-7, with 8 bases lining up with TRBD1. Germline values: CDR1 LNHNV, CDR2 YYDKDF (reference sequence). The CDR3 has 14 amino acids. Trimming at V came to 6 bases and at J to 5 bases, leaving 9 bases not matched to a gene. As DNA, the CDR3 is TGTGCCACCAGGGAGGCAGGGGGCCGGGACGAGCAGTACTTC. Amino acids: CATREAGGRDEQYF.

This clonotype has just one count. This chain connects TRBV18 to TRBJ1-5; weak D call: TRBD1 (6 bases). The V end lost 6 bases, the J end lost 2 bases, and 17 bases lay between the germline ends. CDR1 is KGHSH and CDR2 is LQKENI in the germline V gene. The CDR3 has 16 amino acids. This chain's CDR3 is CASSLQDSGGNQPQHF. Written as DNA, the CDR3 is TGTGCCAGCTCCCTCCAGGACAGTGGAGGCAATCAGCCCCAGCATTTT.

The chain has TRBV29-1 and TRBJ1-3; no clear D gene. CDR3 size: 13 residues. The V and J ends lost 4 bases and 0 bases respectively, with 7 bases between them. Germline CDR1 and CDR2: SQVTM and ANQGSEA. The CDR3 DNA reads TGCAGCGTTGTATCCAACTCTGGAAACACCATATATTTT. It yields the protein CSVVSNSGNTIYF.

The sample holds one count of this clonotype. The gene calls are TRBV28 and TRBJ2-3; TRBD2 agrees at 12 bases. Trimming removed 6 bases from V and 5 bases from J; junction bases left unmatched: 3. Germline CDR1 is MDHEN and CDR2 is SYDVKM. The CDR3 consists of 14 residues. The CDR3 nucleotides read TGTGCCAGCAGACCTAGCGGGGGGGGAGATACGCAGTATTTT. Its translation is CASRPSGGGDTQYF.

The CDR3 nucleotides read TGCAGCGTTAGGACTTCAGACACTGAAGCTTTCTTT. It specifies CSVRTSDTEAFF. V usage is TRBV29-1 and J usage is TRBJ1-1; no reliable D call. Looked up from germline, CDR1 is SQVTM and CDR2 is ANQGSEA. This CDR3 has 12 residues. Trimming left V 5 bases short and J 3 bases short, with 10 bases between.

The chain recombines TRBV2 with TRBJ1-6; 9 bases line up with TRBD1. The V gene end was trimmed by 5 bases and the J gene end by 9 bases; junction bases not matched to a gene: 5. Germline CDR1 SNHLY, CDR2 FYNNEI. The CDR3 runs 14 residues. CDR3 DNA sequence: TGTGCCAGCAGTAGGACAGGGGTCGGTTCACCCCTCCACTTT. As protein: CASSRTGVGSPLHF.

CDR3: CASSKERRGGELFF. For the CDR3, the DNA is TGTGCCAGCAGCAAAGAGCGCCGTGGCGGGGAGCTGTTTTTT. This sequence joins TRBV6-4 and TRBJ2-2; the D is unclear. The CDR3 is 14 residues long. V lost 6 bases and J 7 bases, leaving 15 bases between the germline ends. Germline CDR1 and CDR2: MRHNA and SNTAGT.

This chain joins TRBV7-9 and TRBJ1-5, with D perhaps matching TRBD1 (5 bases). The CDR3 has 14 residues. Trimming left V 3 bases short and J 5 bases short, with 11 bases between. CDR1 is SEHNR and CDR2 is FQNEAQ in the germline V gene (reference sequence). CDR3 residues: CASSFTGGHQPQHF. The CDR3 DNA is TGTGCCAGCAGCTTTACAGGAGGACATCAGCCCCAGCATTTT.

The chain joins TRBV20-1 to TRBJ2-3; D perhaps matches TRBD2 (6 bases). The length of the CDR3 is 16 residues. Trimming left V 3 bases short and J 2 bases short, with 18 bases between. Germline-derived CDR1 and CDR2 are DFQATT and SNEGSKA (reference sequence). CDR3 DNA sequence: TGCAGTGCTAGTCCCTTACTAGCCCGAACCACAGATACGCAGTATTTT. It is translated as CSASPLLARTTDTQYF.

The chain has TRBV20-1 and TRBJ2-5, with D possibly TRBD1 on 5 matching bases. Trimming pared 8 bases from V and 2 bases from J, leaving 9 bases between. The CDR3 is made up of 11 amino acids. From germline, CDR1 is DFQATT and CDR2 SNEGSKA (reference sequence). The DNA of the CDR3 is TGCAGTTCCGACAGACAAGAGACCCAGTACTTC. Protein sequence: CSSDRQETQYF.

V and J are TRBV28 and TRBJ2-1; D might be TRBD1 or TRBD2, each matching 5 bases. Between the trimmed V and J ends, which lost 5 bases and 7 bases, there was a span of 18 bases. Per germline, CDR1 MDHEN and CDR2 SYDVKM. This CDR3 is built from 15 residues. The CDR3 nucleotides read TGTGCCAGCAGTCGCCTCTTTCAAGGGGAGAATGAGCAGTTCTTC. Its translation is CASSRLFQGENEQFF.

The chain links TRBV7-9 to TRBJ1-2; 10 bases line up with TRBD1. The CDR3 contains 14 residues. V gave up 6 bases and J gave up 5 bases; unmatched junction bases: 6. CDR1 SEHNR and CDR2 FQNEAQ come from the germline V gene (reference sequence). Written as DNA, the CDR3 is TGTGCCAGCAGTTCGGGACAGGGGAGGTATGGCTACACCTTC. Translated, it gives CASSSGQGRYGYTF.